This TCR beta chain was identified during a study of cytomegalovirus exposure and HLA in healthy donors. Researchers ran the PCR with 60 Vbeta and 13 Jbeta primers. The method was immunoSEQ multiplex PCR; TCRdb's version includes in-frame clones alone and lacks a portion of them. This table has 150,000 to 200,000 clones, roughly 71% appearing once. Germline CDR1 reads SNHLY; CDR2 reads FYNNEI. The CDR3 extends over 15 amino acids. V lost 3 bases, J lost 4 bases, and 13 bases lay in between. Sequenced sample: PBMCs. This rearrangement joins TRBV2 to TRBJ1-5; D may be TRBD1 (6 bases). The TCR comes from a male donor in good health and CMV-seropositive. The chain's CDR3 is CASSDRDMRNQPQHF. Here the CDR3 DNA reads TGTGCCAGCAGTGATCGGGACATGAGAAATCAGCCCCAGCATTTT.